The 14 T cell receptor beta chains reported below all come from one sample, sequenced in a study of PD-1 blockade in classical Hodgkin lymphoma. Assay: immunoSEQ multiplex PCR; the TCRdb copy retains only in-frame clones and omits some. The table has approximately 11,000 clones, approximately 80% seen once. The patients all showed relapse after autologous stem cell transplantation, while their brentuximab vedotin exposure varied. Sequences were derived from peripheral blood mononuclear cells (PBMCs), sampled before the second cycle of nivolumab. These receptors came from a human donor with classical Hodgkin lymphoma.

The chain combines TRBV10-1 with TRBJ2-2; no firm D call. Trimming took off 1 base at V and 5 bases at J, with 14 bases between the two ends. The CDR3 consists of 16 residues. In germline, CDR1 is WNHNN, CDR2 SYGVQD (reference sequence). CDR3 bases: TGCGCCAGCAGTGAGTACCTAAACGACCCGACCGGGGAGCTGTTTTTT. Residues: CASSEYLNDPTGELFF.

CDR3: CASSLGAGGGMSSYNEQFF. CDR3 nucleotides: TGTGCCAGCAGCTTAGGGGCGGGGGGCGGTATGAGCTCCTACAATGAGCAGTTCTTC. The chain joins TRBV11-3 to TRBJ2-1, with TRBD2 matching 8 bases. This CDR3 is 19 amino acids long. Germline CDR1 reads SGHNT; CDR2 reads YENEEA. V lost 1 base and J lost 0; bases outside the gene matches: 11.

CDR3 nucleotides: TGTGCCACCAGCAGGAGAATTTCAGGGATCACAGATACGCAGTATTTT. It is translated as CATSRRISGITDTQYF. The V gene is TRBV15, the J gene TRBJ2-3, with D possibly TRBD1 on 5 matching bases. From germline, CDR1 is LNHNV and CDR2 YYDKDF (reference sequence). The CDR3 has 16 amino acids. V lost 3 bases and J 2 bases, leaving 15 bases between the germline ends.

This sequence joins TRBV2 and TRBJ1-5, with no clear D. Germline-derived CDR1 and CDR2 are SNHLY and FYNNEI. This CDR3 has 14 residues. Trimming took 4 bases from V and 5 from J, leaving 12 bases between them. This CDR3 is CASSGTGKYQPQHF. In nucleotides, the CDR3 is TGTGCCAGCAGTGGAACCGGGAAATATCAGCCCCAGCATTTT.

The chain combines TRBV23-1 with TRBJ2-4, with D tentatively TRBD1 (6 bases). TRBV23-1 is treated as an ORF (open reading frame) with a function not yet certain. The CDR3 has 15 amino acids. V was shortened by 6 bases and J by 5 bases, with 17 bases between the two germline ends. DNA for the CDR3: TGCGCCAGCAGGCTGGTGGGCAGGGGCGAAAACATTCAGTACTTC. This encodes CASRLVGRGENIQYF.

This clone was seen a single time. V is TRBV5-1 and J is TRBJ2-2; TRBD1 might be the D (6 bases). The CDR3 extends over 14 amino acids. Germline V gene sequence: CDR1 SGHRS, CDR2 YFSETQ. V was shortened by 0 bases and J by 6 bases, with 9 bases between the two germline ends. CDR3 in DNA: TGCGCCAGCAGCTTGGAACAGGGCGCCGGGGAGCTGTTTTTT. Translating it yields CASSLEQGAGELFF.

The chain is built from TRBV30 and TRBJ1-2; D is unclear. Trimming took off 5 bases at V and 7 bases at J, with 14 bases between the two ends. CDR3 length equals 12 residues. Germline CDR1 GTSNPN, CDR2 SVGIG (reference sequence). CDR3 region: CAWAGPRLGYTF. CDR3 bases: TGTGCCTGGGCCGGGCCTCGCCTTGGCTACACCTTC.

This chain joins TRBV30 and TRBJ1-1; weak D call: TRBD1 (5 bases). Per the germline V gene, CDR1 is GTSNPN and CDR2 is SVGIG (reference sequence). This CDR3 contains 14 residues. With 0 bases removed from V and 5 bases from J, the gap between germline ends came to 13 bases. The CDR3 sequence: CAWSVQPGWTEAFF. The CDR3 bases are TGTGCCTGGAGTGTACAACCAGGGTGGACTGAAGCTTTCTTT.

CDR3 nucleotides: TGTGCCAGTAGTATAAGGCAACAGCCCCAGCATTTT. Translation gives CASSIRQQPQHF. This chain joins TRBV19 and TRBJ1-5; no firm D call. The V end lost 2 bases, the J end lost 7 bases, and 6 bases lay between the germline ends. CDR3 length: 12 residues. The V gene's germline CDR1 is LNHDA and CDR2 SQIVND (reference sequence).

V is TRBV28 and J is TRBJ2-7; 9 nucleotides match TRBD2. This CDR3 comprises 15 residues. Unmatched junction bases numbered 8, after V lost 2 bases and J lost 6 bases. Germline V gene sequence: CDR1 MDHEN, CDR2 SYDVKM. DNA of the CDR3: TGTGCCAGCAGTTTAGTTCCTAGCGGGGACGTCGAGCAGTACTTC. It yields the protein CASSLVPSGDVEQYF.

This clone was recorded a few times. V is TRBV7-2 and J is TRBJ2-5, with 7 bases lining up with TRBD1. The CDR3 sequence is 14 residues long. The ends lost 1 base at V and 5 bases at J; junction bases unmatched: 4. Per germline, CDR1 SGHTA and CDR2 FQGNSA. CDR3 coding DNA: TGTGCCAGCAGCTTAGTCGACAGGGTGGAGACCCAGTACTTC. Its protein is CASSLVDRVETQYF.

The gene calls are TRBV7-8 and TRBJ2-7; 7 bases match TRBD1. Germline V gene lookup returns CDR1 SGHVS and CDR2 FQNEAQ. The CDR3 has 14 amino acids. The trim removed 5 bases at V and 1 base at J, leaving 5 bases unmatched. CDR3 in DNA: TGTGCCAGCAGCCCCGACAGGGCTTCCTACGAGCAGTACTTC. Encoded protein: CASSPDRASYEQYF.

This clone was picked up one time. The chain combines TRBV5-1 with TRBJ1-2; D remains ambiguous. CDR1 is SGHRS and CDR2 is YFSETQ in the germline V gene. V lost 2 bases and J 5 bases, leaving 22 bases between the germline ends. The CDR3 extends over 17 amino acids. The CDR3 here is CASSFSLHQEAIYGYTF. For the CDR3, the DNA is TGCGCCAGCAGCTTTTCCCTCCATCAGGAGGCGATTTATGGCTACACCTTC.

About this clone itself: This could be a read error, since a much larger clone is one nucleotide away. The identical CDR3 is also encoded by other nucleotide sequences in the sample. This chain joins TRBV19 and TRBJ2-1; D may match TRBD1 or TRBD2 (5 bases each). The CDR3 contains 11 residues. V lost 6 bases and J lost 15, with 15 bases in between. Germline V gene sequence: CDR1 LNHDA, CDR2 SQIVND (reference sequence). The CDR3 region has the DNA TGTGCCAGTAGCCTGGGGGAAAGACCGTTCTTC. Translating it yields CASSLGERPFF.